The clone carrying this T cell receptor beta chain was observed many times. The sample originates from a study of human T cells and chemical hapten exposure. The time point here: pre-sensitization, week 0. The treatment: therapeutic diphenylcyclopropenone sensitization with weekly scalp DPC. Each CDR3 protein gets one entry after TCRdb re-called the RACE reads with MiXCR. The table has roughly 110,000 distinct CDR3 sequences, about 12% seen once. This CDR3 has 16 residues. The V end was cut by 1 base, the J end by 0 bases, with 13 bases between. Germline CDR1 SGHTA, CDR2 FQGNSA. The receptor's source is a woman aged 45-65 years with alopecia areata. Some clones in this sample may be carry-over from other donors' samples. The chain uses TRBV7-2 and TRBJ2-7, with D perhaps assigned TRBD1 or TRBD2 (6 bases each). The starting material was whole blood, obtained in connection with sensitization to the hapten diphenylcyclopropenone (DPC). The CDR3 nucleotides are TGTGCCAGCAGCTTAGGCAGGGGAGGTTACTCCTACGAGCAGTACTTC. This sequence encodes CASSLGRGGYSYEQYF.